The entry below describes one T cell receptor beta chain. Noted time point: cycle 4 day 1 (C4D1), after 5 to 7 weeks of nivolumab. Patients all relapsed after autologous stem cell transplantation, and there was variation in brentuximab vedotin exposure. The method was immunoSEQ multiplex PCR; TCRdb's version includes in-frame clones alone and lacks a portion of them. The data contain 20,000 to 25,000 clones, about three quarters of them singletons. The CDR3 spans 14 residues. Between the trimmed V and J ends, which lost 3 bases and 4 bases, there was a span of 13 bases. In germline, CDR1 is KGHSH, CDR2 LQKENI. The sample is drawn from a study of PD-1 blockade in classical Hodgkin lymphoma.

Sequenced material: peripheral blood mononuclear cells (PBMCs), taken before the fourth cycle of nivolumab. This sequence originates from a human donor with classical Hodgkin lymphoma. The chain combines TRBV18 with TRBJ2-7; either TRBD1 or TRBD2 may supply D (6 bases each). For the CDR3, the DNA is TGTGCCAGCTCACCTCGTGGGGGGCTATACGAGCAGTACTTC. Its translation: CASSPRGGLYEQYF.